The sequence of this TCR beta chain was determined in a study of Graves' ophthalmopathy and Graves' hyperthyroidism. RNA transcripts served as template for amplifying TCR beta CDR3 sequences. HTBI primers primed a first-round RT-PCR, and a second-round multiplex PCR followed. MiXCR, applied by TCRdb to the multiplex PCR reads, yields one record per CDR3 protein. The repertoire holds a few hundred thousand distinct CDR3 sequences, with 35% to 40% as singletons. The trim removed 9 bases at V and 0 bases at J, leaving 13 bases unmatched. This CDR3 comprises 17 residues. The germline V gene has CDR1 MNHNS and CDR2 SASEGT.

This chain joins TRBV6-1 and TRBJ1-3; 8 nucleotides line up with TRBD1. The sequence derives from an adult man with Graves' hyperthyroidism. The sample comprised peripheral blood or thyroid tissue (not recorded which). The CDR3 DNA sequence: TGTGCCAGTGGAACCACCGGGACAGGCGTCTCTGGAAACACCATATATTTT. Translated, it gives CASGTTGTGVSGNTIYF.